This T cell receptor (beta chain) was captured by sequencing in a study of blood T cell repertoires in COVID-19. Background on the study: From T cells, B-cell-depleted T cells, or PBMCs came the material, which was cDNA or gDNA.

The CDR3 extends over 16 amino acids. Germline V gives CDR1 SGHRS, CDR2 YFSETQ. The junction had 5 bases not matched to a gene; V was cut back by 4 bases and J by 7 bases. Some clones are missing from TCRdb's copy, which holds only in-frame ones; the method was immunoSEQ multiplex PCR. The sample records 200,000 to 250,000 clones, approximately 84% being singletons. The V call is TRBV5-1, the J call TRBJ2-2, with 15 bases identical to TRBD2. The sequenced sample consisted of peripheral blood. The sequence was collected from a man older than 75 with acute or convalescent COVID-19. CDR3 nucleotides: TGCGCCAGCAGCCGGACTAGCGGGAGGGGAAGCGGGGAGCTGTTTTTT. Its translation is CASSRTSGRGSGELFF. The complete variable domain, with remaining parts taken from reference TRBV5-1 and TRBJ2-2, reads KAGVTQTPRYLIKTRGQQVTLSCSPISGHRSVSWYQQTPGQGLQFLFEYFSETQRNKGNFPGRFSGRQFSNSRSEMNVSTLELGDSALYLCASSRTSGRGSGELFFGEGSRLTVL.